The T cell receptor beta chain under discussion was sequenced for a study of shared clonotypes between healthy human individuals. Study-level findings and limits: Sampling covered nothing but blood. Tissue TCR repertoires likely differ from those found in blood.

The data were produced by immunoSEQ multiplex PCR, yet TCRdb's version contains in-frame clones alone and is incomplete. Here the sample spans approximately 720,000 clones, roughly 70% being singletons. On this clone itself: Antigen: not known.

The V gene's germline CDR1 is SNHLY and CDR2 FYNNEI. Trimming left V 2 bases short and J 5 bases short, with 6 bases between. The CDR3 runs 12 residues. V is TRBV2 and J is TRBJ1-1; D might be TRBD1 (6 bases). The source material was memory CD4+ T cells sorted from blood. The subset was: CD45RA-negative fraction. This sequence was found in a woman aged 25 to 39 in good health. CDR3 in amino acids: CASSEQGTEAFF. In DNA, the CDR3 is TGTGCCAGCAGTGAACAGGGGACTGAAGCTTTCTTT.